This passage covers 14 T cell receptor beta chains from one sample sequenced in a study of T cells in Graves' hyperthyroidism and ophthalmopathy (dated by TCRdb to the late 2010s). The protocol used for the library was multiplex PCR. Instrument on record: Illumina HiSeq 2000. The TCR beta CDR3 regions were amplified from the RNA transcripts. The first round of RT-PCR for the TCR CDR3 was performed with the HTBI primer set and the Qiagen OneStep RT-PCR kit. TCRdb applied fastp at Q25 and MiXCR to the public reads, then kept only in-frame beta chains. Each CDR3 protein gets just one entry, which takes the most common genes and DNA from the rows behind it. The sample table records hundreds of thousands of distinct CDR3 sequences; roughly 14% of these occur just once. The biggest ten clones account for about 13% of the sample. Sequencing was carried out using blood. Source of these receptors: a man younger than 30 with Graves' ophthalmopathy.

This clonotype has a handful of counts. The chain combines TRBV24-1 with TRBJ1-2, with 7 positions matching TRBD1. This CDR3 comprises 15 residues. V gave up 2 bases and J gave up 4 bases; unmatched junction bases: 6. Germline V gives CDR1 KGHDR, CDR2 SFDVKD. CDR3 amino acids: CATSDSGTASYGYTF. The CDR3 DNA is TGTGCCACCAGTGATTCCGGGACAGCTAGCTATGGCTACACCTTC.

The rearrangement uses TRBV7-2 and TRBJ1-2; D might be TRBD1 (6 bases). The V end was cut by 6 bases, the J end by 1 base, with 18 bases between. The CDR3 runs to 16 residues. Germline V gene sequence: CDR1 SGHTA, CDR2 FQGNSA. CDR3 sequence reads: CASSQISGAFNYGYTF. The CDR3 nucleotides read TGTGCCAGCAGTCAAATTTCAGGGGCCTTTAACTATGGCTACACCTTC. The whole variable domain, filled in from reference TRBV7-2 and TRBJ1-2, reads GAGVSQSPSNKVTEKGKDVELRCDPISGHTALYWYRQSLGQGLEFLIYFQGNSAPDKSGLPSDRFSAERTGGSVSTLTIQRTQQEDSAVYLCASSQISGAFNYGYTFGSGTRLTVV.

Details on this clonotype: A single base separates this from a much larger clone, so it may be a read error. This chain uses TRBV20-1 with TRBJ1-1; D remains unclear. Trimming shortened V by 4 bases and J by 10 bases, and 10 bases separated the two germline ends. Germline lookup yields CDR1 DFQATT and CDR2 SNEGSKA (reference sequence). The CDR3 contains 10 residues. CDR3 nucleotide sequence: TGCAGTGCTATCAGTCAGAGAGCTTTCTTT. It specifies CSAISQRAFF.

In its sample, this clonotype was seen many times. This chain joins TRBV7-9 and TRBJ2-3; D is perhaps TRBD1 (6 bases). Germline assignment: CDR1 SEHNR and CDR2 FQNEAQ (reference sequence). The CDR3 extends over 14 amino acids. V was pared by 7 bases and J by 4 bases, with 15 bases between. The CDR3 is CASTTTGTADTQYF. In DNA, the CDR3 is TGTGCCAGCACCACGACAGGAACTGCAGATACGCAGTATTTT.

Turning to this clonotype: A read error may be the cause here, since a much bigger clone is one base away. The conserved final phenylalanine or tryptophan is absent from the CDR3, which likely points to a read error. J is TRBJ2-7 and V is TRBV27; 7 nucleotides line up with TRBD2. The CDR3 sequence is 17 residues long. Germline loops: CDR1 MNHEY, CDR2 SMNVEV (reference sequence). J gave up 0 bases and V 2 bases, and 10 bases lay outside the gene matches. The CDR3 DNA sequence: TGTGCCAGCAGTTTACGAGGATTGCGGGGGAGCTCCTACGAGCAGTACCTC. It is translated as CASSLRGLRGSSYEQYL.

This clonotype was seen many times. The chain joins TRBV7-9 to TRBJ2-7; D is possibly TRBD1 or TRBD2 (6 bases each). The CDR3 is made up of 13 amino acids. Germline V CDR1 and CDR2: SEHNR, FQNEAQ (reference sequence). V shed 4 bases and J shed 4 bases, with 11 bases lying between them. CDR3 DNA: TGTGCCAGCAGCTCCCCGGGGGCATACGAGCAGTACTTC. Translating it yields CASSSPGAYEQYF. The full variable domain, its missing parts supplied by reference TRBV7-9 and TRBJ2-7, is DTGVSQNPRHKITKRGQNVTFRCDPISEHNRLYWYRQTLGQGPEFLTYFQNEAQLEKSRLLSDRFSAERPKGSFSTLEIQRTEQGDSAMYLCASSSPGAYEQYFGPGTRLTVT.

This clonotype was observed a handful of times. The chain joins TRBV7-9 to TRBJ2-7; possibly TRBD1 or TRBD2 for D (6 bases each). Trimming cost V 9 bases and J 5 bases, with 20 bases left between them. Germline CDR1 is SEHNR and CDR2 is FQNEAQ (reference sequence). There are 14 residues in the CDR3. CDR3 bases: TGTGCCAGTAGTACTGGGGCAGGGGAGGACGAGCAGTACTTC. This gives the protein CASSTGAGEDEQYF.

Regarding this clonotype: A much more abundant neighbour one base away suggests this may be a read error. The rearrangement uses TRBV30 and TRBJ1-3; no clear D gene. In germline, CDR1 is GTSNPN, CDR2 SVGIG (reference sequence). The CDR3 is 12 amino acids. The CDR3 reads CANSFSGDTIYF. The CDR3 bases are TGTGCCAACTCTTTCTCTGGAGACACCATATATTTT.

This clonotype was seen ten or more times. In nucleotides, the CDR3 is TGCAGTGCTAGAGCCACCTTAAGACTAGCGGGAGAGCTTACGCAGTATTTT. Translating gives CSARATLRLAGELTQYF. The chain employs TRBV20-1 and TRBJ2-3; 12 bases line up with TRBD2. This CDR3 contains 17 residues. V trimming: 1 base; J trimming: 8 bases; junction bases outside the gene matches: 13. Germline lookup yields CDR1 DFQATT and CDR2 SNEGSKA (reference sequence).

This sequence joins TRBV5-4 and TRBJ2-1, with no clear D. Germline-derived CDR1 and CDR2 are SGHNT and YYREEE (reference sequence). Between the trimmed V and J ends, which lost 1 base and 4 bases, there was a span of 6 bases. The CDR3 has 13 amino acids. CDR3 protein: CASSLLAYNEQFF. The CDR3 DNA reads TGTGCCAGCAGCTTGTTAGCTTACAATGAGCAGTTCTTC. Variable domain in full (rest from reference TRBV5-4 and TRBJ2-1): ETGVTQSPTHLIKTRGQQVTLRCSSQSGHNTVSWYQQALGQGPQFIFQYYREEENGRGNFPPRFSGLQFPNYSSELNVNALELDDSALYLCASSLLAYNEQFFGPGTRLTVL.

This clonotype occurred many times. J is TRBJ1-5 and V is TRBV6-1; 10 nucleotides line up with TRBD1. V lost 6 bases to trimming and J lost 6 bases; unmatched junction nucleotides: 8. This CDR3 is 15 amino acids long. Germline V gene data show CDR1 as MNHNS and CDR2 as SASEGT. The CDR3 DNA follows: TGTGCCAGCAGCCCGGACAGGGGGGACGGTCAGCCCCAGCATTTT. This sequence encodes CASSPDRGDGQPQHF.

This clonotype has more than one count but fewer than ten. The rearrangement uses TRBV6-1 and TRBJ1-2; D may be TRBD1 (5 bases). V lost 6 bases and J lost 3, with 14 bases in between. Germline V gives CDR1 MNHNS, CDR2 SASEGT. The CDR3 consists of 14 residues. Here the CDR3 DNA reads TGTGCCAGCAGGGAAAAAGGGGACTACTATGGCTACACCTTC. This sequence encodes CASREKGDYYGYTF.

This clonotype has at least ten counts. The rearrangement links TRBV12-3 or TRBV12-4 to TRBJ2-3; 8 nucleotides match TRBD2. After removal of 6 bases from V and 2 bases from J, the junction contained 4 bases not matched to a gene. The CDR3 is 14 amino acids. In DNA, the CDR3 is TGTGCCAGCAGCCGAGCGGGGGCCACAGATACGCAGTATTTT. Its translation: CASSRAGATDTQYF.

This clonotype was found many times. The chain combines TRBV24-1 with TRBJ2-2; 12 bases fit TRBD2. Germline trimming cut 3 bases from V and 2 bases from J; bases unmatched to any gene: 6. Germline V CDR1 and CDR2: KGHDR, SFDVKD. The CDR3 length is 18 residues. The CDR3 DNA reads as TGTGCCACCAGTGATCCTAGCGGGGGGGCCTCAAACACCGGGGAGCTGTTTTTT. It is translated as CATSDPSGGASNTGELFF.